What follows is one T cell receptor beta chain and its context. This clonotype was seen more than once but under ten times. Its binding antigen is unknown. Base-call qualities are not available, and no considerably larger clone is one nucleotide away. CDR1 and CDR2, per the germline V gene, are SQVTM and ANQGSEA. From its cysteine to its phenylalanine, the CDR3 spans 16 amino acids. The only DNA kept is the CDR3, 48 bases in frame from the first base. The germline V and J ends show losses of 6 bases and 2 bases respectively, and no gene match explains 8 bases of the junction. The sample originates from a study of T cells after yellow fever vaccination (dated by TCRdb to about 2019). At the level of the whole study: Libraries from fractions with low cell numbers were prepared with the SMART-Seq v4 Ultra Low Input RNA kit. Bulk TCR alpha and beta repertoires were sequenced longitudinally to track T-cell clones before and after primary and booster YFV17D yellow fever vaccination. Two healthy male donors, one aged 18 to 29 and one aged 30 to 39 years, were included in the cohort. Blood samples were taken at several timepoints before and after primary and secondary immunization, and bulk PBMC replicates and cell subsets were isolated.

What the work shows at the level of the full study, not this receptor alone: Because only a couple of donors were included in the study, the extent to which the findings can be generalized is limited. Computational filtering was required because FACS-sorted repertoires could contain abundant contaminating clonotypes from the bulk population. Most clones expanded after primary vaccination (around 96% of CD4 and 88% of CD8) were re-detected after the booster, suggesting that broad memory maintenance occurred. A small share of clonotypes was detected in both CD4 and CD8 compartments, with the overlap likely arising from convergent recombination. Compared with the primary T-cell response, the secondary T-cell response was weaker but faster, peaking on day 5 rather than day 15.

Taken with the paper, the label for treatment or condition translates to: live attenuated yellow fever vaccine strain. PBMCs were isolated from peripheral blood using a standard Ficoll-Paque protocol. Dynabeads CD4 and CD8 positive selection kits were used to isolate the CD4 and CD8 T-cell fractions. RNA was extracted with TriZol from bulk PBMCs, CD4 and CD8 fractions, and dextramer-positive and dextramer-negative fractions. Synthesis of TCR cDNA relied on 5'RACE template switching, a step that introduced a universal primer site along with unique molecular identifiers. Priming of cDNA synthesis was performed from both the TCR alpha and TCR beta constant segments. Two PCR steps were used to amplify libraries, with sample barcodes and sequencing adapters being added in the second step. Sequencing of the libraries was done on either Illumina HiSeq 2500 (2x100 bp) or NovaSeq (2x150 bp). Turning to the authors' computational methods: Reads were demultiplexed and collapsed into UMI consensus sequences with MIGEC, and V(D)J alignment was performed with MiXCR. Vaccine-responding clonotypes were identified with edgeR using replicate PBMC samples, with FDR below 0.01 and a log2 fold change above 5 up to day 15 being required. CD4 or CD8 identity was assigned to each bulk clonotype according to whether the clonotype was present at higher abundance in the sequenced CD4 repertoire or the sequenced CD8 repertoire. In-frame beta chains were kept once TCRdb had trimmed the public reads at Q25 with fastp and called clones with MiXCR. Rows with a matching CDR3 protein are joined into one entry that keeps the most common DNA and genes. It is TCRdb's table, rather than the study itself, that gives the V and J calls and clone size. For this sample the table gives roughly 180,000 distinct CDR3 sequences, of which 6.2% were detected only once. The biggest ten clones account for less than 3.5% of the sample.

The sample was CD4+ T cells sorted from PBMCs, taken on the day of the first yellow fever vaccination. This sequence uses TRBV29-1 and TRBJ2-5; TRBD2 aligns with 14 central bases. The TCR comes from a man younger than 30 who received the YFV17D yellow fever vaccine. Here is the DNA: TGCAGCGTCGCCGGACTAGCGGGGGGTAAACAAGAGACCCAGTACTTC. Its translation reads: CSVAGLAGGKQETQYF.